This is a list of T cell receptor beta chains from one sample in a study of shared clonotypes between healthy human individuals. Here immunoSEQ multiplex PCR was the method, and the copy in TCRdb shows in-frame clones only, minus some. The sample lists about 600,000 clones, about 97% occurring once. Sequenced: naive CD4+ T cells sorted from blood. These receptor sequences come from a woman aged 25 to 39 in good health. The CDR3 runs from the conserved cysteine through the conserved F or W. The D gene is left open where the match is weak. For some rows the clone size is stated as once, few or many, or as a class when expanded; others skip it.

TRBJ1-5 TRBV9 NA once CASSQGRGREPQHF TGTGCCAGCAGCCAGGGACGGGGGAGAGAGCCCCAGCATTTT
TRBJ2-7 TRBV27 NA NA CASSLGGYAYEQYF TGTGCCAGCAGTTTAGGTGGGTACGCCTACGAGCAGTACTTC
TRBJ2-1 TRBV19 TRBD2 NA CASSYPGLAYNEQFF TGTGCCAGTAGTTACCCGGGACTAGCGTACAATGAGCAGTTCTTC
TRBJ1-5 TRBV12-2 NA once CAPCEGQGSCSNQPQHF TGTGCCCCCTGTGAGGGGCAAGGGTCGTGCAGCAATCAGCCCCAGCATTTT
TRBJ2-1 TRBV5-1 TRBD2 NA CASSLGVAGAYNEQFF TGCGCCAGCAGCTTGGGGGTAGCGGGAGCCTACAATGAGCAGTTCTTC
TRBJ2-7 TRBV6-1 NA NA CASSEDSIYYEQYF TGTGCCAGCAGTGAGGACAGTATTTACTACGAGCAGTACTTC
TRBJ1-1 TRBV5-4 NA once CASSLGREAFF TGTGCCAGCAGCTTGGGCAGGGAAGCTTTCTTT
TRBJ2-1 TRBV10-1 NA NA CASSERTAATLYNEQFF TGCGCCAGCAGTGAAAGAACGGCCGCGACCCTCTACAATGAGCAGTTCTTC
TRBJ2-5 TRBV11-1 NA NA CASSLWGAGETQYF TGTGCCAGCAGCCTATGGGGTGCGGGAGAGACCCAGTACTTC
TRBJ1-1 TRBV27 NA NA CASSLRATPKSNTEAFF TGTGCCAGCAGTCTACGGGCCACCCCTAAATCGAACACTGAAGCTTTCTTT
TRBJ1-5 TRBV27 NA NA CASSQGLGEPQHF TGTGCCAGCAGTCAGGGTCTCGGAGAGCCCCAGCATTTT
TRBJ2-1 TRBV5-4 NA NA CASSLVSSSEQFF TGTGCCAGCAGCTTGGTCTCTAGCTCCGAGCAGTTCTTC
TRBJ2-7 TRBV28 NA NA CASSFGTLSYEQYF TGTGCCAGCAGTTTCGGGACTCTTTCCTACGAGCAGTACTTC
TRBJ1-1 TRBV5-8 TRBD1 NA CASSFLMGPGGMNTEAFF TGTGCCAGCAGCTTTCTTATGGGGCCAGGGGGAATGAACACTGAAGCTTTCTTT
TRBJ1-2 TRBV6-5 TRBD1 once CASSYGTGGTSGGYTF TGTGCCAGCAGTTACGGGACAGGGGGGACAAGCGGAGGCTACACCTTC
TRBJ1-1 TRBV5-4 TRBD1 NA CASSSPTGGNTEAFF TGTGCCAGCAGCTCCCCGACAGGGGGGAACACTGAAGCTTTCTTT
TRBJ2-3 TRBV6-5 NA NA CATGRPSTDTQYF TGTGCCACCGGGCGGCCTAGCACAGATACGCAGTATTTT
TRBJ1-1 TRBV29-1 TRBD1 NA CSVSEAGGGRTEAFF TGCAGCGTCTCGGAGGCAGGGGGAGGGAGGACTGAAGCTTTCTTT
TRBJ2-3 TRBV10-3 TRBD1 NA CAISEFRSDRGRAGRDTQYF TGTGCCATCAGTGAGTTTCGTAGCGACAGGGGGCGCGCTGGACGAGATACGCAGTATTTT
TRBJ2-3 TRBV5-1 NA NA CASRSGGDTQYF TGCGCCAGCAGGTCTGGAGGCGATACGCAGTATTTT
TRBJ2-3 TRBV7-2 TRBD2 NA CASSFGLAGLDTQYF TGTGCCAGCAGCTTCGGACTAGCGGGACTAGATACGCAGTATTTT
TRBJ1-5 TRBV7-2 NA NA CASSLKTRGAQHF TGTGCCAGCAGCTTAAAGACAAGGGGTGCCCAGCATTTT
TRBJ1-1 TRBV4-1 TRBD1 NA CASSQPYRGKNTEAFF TGCGCCAGCAGCCAACCCTACAGGGGCAAAAACACTGAAGCTTTCTTT
TRBJ2-7 TRBV28 TRBD2 once CASSLMASGNYEQYF TGTGCCAGCAGTTTAATGGCTAGCGGGAACTACGAGCAGTACTTC
TRBJ1-2 TRBV29-1 NA NA CSVKYRDIYGYTF TGCAGCGTAAAGTACAGGGACATCTATGGCTACACCTTC
TRBJ1-5 TRBV7-2 NA NA CASSLVGSRVGNQPQHF TGTGCCAGCAGCTTAGTTGGGTCCAGGGTCGGCAATCAGCCCCAGCATTTT
TRBJ2-3 TRBV5-5 NA NA CASSLIPDSNTDTQYF TGTGCCAGCAGCTTGATCCCCGACAGCAACACAGATACGCAGTATTTT
TRBJ1-5 TRBV10-3 NA NA CAISALQENQPQHF TGTGCCATCAGTGCATTGCAGGAGAATCAGCCCCAGCATTTT
TRBJ2-5 TRBV7-7 NA once CASSLGLGVQEETQYF TGTGCCAGCAGCTTAGGATTAGGGGTGCAGGAAGAGACCCAGTACTTC
TRBJ2-7 TRBV28 NA NA CASSSPGQHYEQYF TGTGCCAGCAGTTCACCGGGACAACACTACGAGCAGTACTTC
TRBJ2-5 TRBV5-1 TRBD1 NA CASSLAQGDGGETQYF TGCGCCAGCAGCTTGGCACAGGGGGACGGAGGAGAGACCCAGTACTTC
TRBJ2-3 TRBV6-5 TRBD1 NA CASSSGQASTDTQYF TGTGCCAGCAGTTCGGGACAGGCGAGCACAGATACGCAGTATTTT
TRBJ1-5 TRBV27 NA NA CASSLHSGSHSNQPQHF TGTGCCAGCAGTTTACATAGCGGGTCACATAGCAATCAGCCCCAGCATTTT
TRBJ1-2 TRBV30 NA few CAWSVQGGGYTF TGTGCCTGGAGTGTACAGGGAGGTGGCTACACCTTC
TRBJ2-1 TRBV7-2 NA NA CASSLVRVDEQFF TGTGCCAGCAGCTTAGTTCGGGTCGATGAGCAGTTCTTC
TRBJ2-5 TRBV4-1 TRBD2 NA CASSQTWTSGRLETQYF TGCGCCAGCAGCCAAACTTGGACTAGCGGGCGGTTAGAGACCCAGTACTTC
TRBJ2-7 TRBV6-5 TRBD2 NA CASAKWAPGGYEQYF TGTGCCAGTGCTAAGTGGGCCCCGGGAGGCTACGAGCAGTACTTC
TRBJ2-7 TRBV6-5 NA NA CATSGDQSYEQYF TGTGCCACCAGCGGAGATCAATCCTACGAGCAGTACTTC
TRBJ2-3 TRBV15 TRBD2 once CATSRDMAGDLSGDTQYF TGTGCCACCAGCAGAGATATGGCGGGAGATCTCTCTGGAGATACGCAGTATTTT
TRBJ2-2 TRBV7-8 NA NA CASSLASYGQGINTGELFF TGTGCCAGCAGCTTAGCCAGCTACGGGCAGGGCATCAACACCGGGGAGCTGTTTTTT
TRBJ2-7 TRBV4-1 NA NA CASSQDLAVSGPYEQYF TGCGCCAGCAGCCAAGACTTGGCTGTGTCGGGACCCTACGAGCAGTACTTC
TRBJ2-1 TRBV5-1 NA NA CASRPRSGANNEQFF TGCGCCAGCAGACCACGCTCGGGAGCCAACAATGAGCAGTTCTTC
TRBJ2-2 TRBV5-5 NA NA CASSLWRDTGELFF TGTGCCAGCAGCTTGTGGCGTGACACCGGGGAGCTGTTTTTT
TRBJ1-2 TRBV28 NA NA CASRQTARGYTF TGTGCCAGCCGCCAGACAGCTAGGGGCTACACCTTC
TRBJ1-5 TRBV5-1 TRBD1 NA CASSLGQGVGQPQHF TGCGCCAGCAGCTTGGGGCAGGGGGTCGGTCAGCCCCAGCATTTT
TRBJ2-5 TRBV9 NA NA CASSVAPREEETQYF TGTGCCAGCAGCGTAGCTCCCAGGGAAGAAGAGACCCAGTACTTC
TRBJ2-6 TRBV28 NA NA CASSPWAVAISGANVLTF TGTGCCAGCAGTCCCTGGGCTGTGGCCATCTCTGGGGCCAACGTCCTGACTTTC
TRBJ2-6 TRBV19 TRBD1 NA CASSIDPGQGALSSGANVLTF TGTGCCAGTAGTATAGACCCGGGACAGGGGGCCCTTAGCTCTGGGGCCAACGTCCTGACTTTC
TRBJ1-6 TRBV25-1 NA once CASSEYGAGSYNSPLHF TGTGCCAGCAGTGAATACGGGGCCGGCTCCTATAATTCACCCCTCCACTTT
TRBJ2-3 TRBV30 NA NA CAWRLSGRDTQYF TGTGCCTGGAGATTGAGTGGGAGGGATACGCAGTATTTT
TRBJ1-3 TRBV30 NA NA CAWSVADGHTIYF TGTGCCTGGAGTGTGGCGGATGGGCACACCATATATTTT
TRBJ2-6 TRBV5-1 NA once CASGARAPSGANVLTF TGCGCCAGCGGAGCCAGGGCGCCCTCTGGGGCCAACGTCCTGACTTTC
TRBJ1-1 TRBV6-5 NA NA CASSYQGSTEAFF TGTGCCAGCAGTTACCAGGGATCCACTGAAGCTTTCTTT
TRBJ2-5 TRBV28 TRBD1 once CASRDRVLGTQYF TGTGCCAGCAGAGACAGGGTATTGGGGACCCAGTACTTC
TRBJ2-7 TRBV19 TRBD1 NA CASSDGTGANYEQYF TGTGCCAGTTCCGATGGGACAGGGGCCAACTACGAGCAGTACTTC